The 30 T cell receptor beta chains presented below share a single source sample, sequenced in a study of metastatic and nonmetastatic thyroid tumors. TCRdb recomputed clones from the PCR reads via MiXCR. Of tens of thousands of clones in the sample, approximately 22% were seen once. Among the patients, none had received any treatment before thyroid surgery. The sequenced material came from blood. Source of these receptors: a female donor with papillary thyroid cancer or a benign thyroid nodule (not recorded which). Some clones in this sample may be carry-over from other donors' samples.

This clone was counted a single time. At one boundary the junction diverges from the germline segment, which might be a read error. This sequence joins TRBV5-1 and TRBJ2-1; 9 positions agree with TRBD2. The CDR3 is 18 residues long. Germline V gene sequence: CDR1 SGHRS, CDR2 YFSETQ. CDR3 loop: CASSSGLARGRTYNDQFF. Written as DNA, the CDR3 is TGTGCCAGCAGCTCCGGACTAGCGAGAGGGAGAACATACAATGATCAGTTCTTC.

The chain combines TRBV7-8 with TRBJ1-1, with 7 nucleotides matching TRBD1. J gave up 0 bases and V 1 base, and 8 bases lay outside the gene matches. The CDR3 runs 17 residues. Per the germline V gene, CDR1 is SGHVS and CDR2 is FQNEAQ. CDR3 loop: CASSLDRGLRVNTEAFF. The CDR3 DNA sequence: TGTGCCAGCAGCTTAGACAGGGGACTACGCGTGAACACTGAAGCTTTCTTT.

The table lists this clone with many counts. Here the CDR3 omits its conserved ending phenylalanine or tryptophan, so a read error is the likely source. The rearrangement joins TRBV5-1 to TRBJ1-1, with D perhaps matching TRBD1 (6 bases). The CDR3 extends over 14 amino acids. The germline V and J ends were trimmed by 4 bases and 1 base, with 11 bases remaining between them. Germline values: CDR1 SGHRS, CDR2 YFSETQ. The CDR3 DNA reads TGCGCCAGCAGCCCGGGACACTCGAACACTGAAGCTTTCCTT. This codes for CASSPGHSNTEAFL.

This clone appeared many times. The rearrangement joins TRBV5-6 to TRBJ2-6; no reliable D call. The CDR3 sequence is 16 residues long. Trimming cost V 0 bases and J 3 bases, with 10 bases left between them. Per germline, CDR1 SGHDT and CDR2 YYEEEE. CDR3 sequence reads: CASSLEVVYGANVLTF. The CDR3 nucleotides are TGTGCCAGCAGCTTGGAAGTGGTATATGGGGCCAACGTCCTGACTTTC.

This clone has a count of ten or more. The gene calls are TRBV6-6 and TRBJ1-3; D is possibly TRBD1 (5 bases). Germline V gives CDR1 MNHNY, CDR2 SVGAGI (reference sequence). This CDR3 is 15 amino acids long. Trimming removed 2 bases from V and 1 base from J, with 9 bases in between. The CDR3 spells CASSYGGGSGNTIYF. DNA of the CDR3: TGTGCCAGCAGTTACGGGGGGGGTTCTGGAAACACCATATATTTT.

In this sample, this clone turned up many times. This chain links TRBV19 with TRBJ2-3; no definite D call. The V end was cut by 7 bases, the J end by 2 bases, with 13 bases between. CDR3 length: 14 amino acids. The germline V gene has CDR1 LNHDA and CDR2 SQIVND (reference sequence). CDR3: CASKNSASTDTQYF. CDR3 in DNA: TGTGCCAGTAAGAACAGCGCTTCCACAGATACGCAGTATTTT. Using reference TRBV19 and TRBJ2-3 for the parts outside the CDR3, the full variable domain is DGGITQSPKYLFRKEGQNVTLSCEQNLNHDAMYWYRQDPGQGLRLIYYSQIVNDFQKGDIAEGYSVSREKKESFPLTVTSAQKNPTAFYLCASKNSASTDTQYFGPGTRLTVL.

At least ten counts were recorded for this clone. V usage is TRBV20-1 and J usage is TRBJ2-5; 7 nucleotides agree with TRBD2. This CDR3 comprises 14 residues. CDR1 is DFQATT and CDR2 is SNEGSKA in the germline V gene (reference sequence). J was trimmed by 14 bases and V by 3 bases; bases with no gene match: 18. The CDR3 DNA sequence: TGCAGTGCTAGTTTAACCGCTAGCGGACTAAACGGATACTTC. Translation: CSASLTASGLNGYF.

This clone was found many times. The V and J genes are TRBV12-5 and TRBJ1-2; D may be TRBD1 (5 bases). V lost 0 bases and J 3 bases, leaving 11 bases between the germline ends. The germline CDR1 and CDR2 sequences are LGHNT and FRNRAP. The CDR3 has 15 residues. CDR3 bases: TGTGCTAGTGGTTTGGTACAGGTAGGAGACTATGGCTACACCTTC. Residues: CASGLVQVGDYGYTF.

Concerning this clone: A much more abundant neighbour one base away suggests this may be a read error. The rearrangement links TRBV18 to TRBJ1-6; TRBD1 matches at 7 bases. This CDR3 comprises 15 residues. CDR1 is KGHSH, CDR2 LQKENI, per germline. The CDR3 DNA sequence: TGTGCCAGCTCACCGCGCGAGGACAGGTCTTCACACCTCCACTTT. Protein: CASSPREDRSSHLHF.

This clone was seen repeatedly, ten times or more. The rearrangement joins TRBV15 to TRBJ1-4; D is unclear. CDR1 is LNHNV and CDR2 is YYDKDF in the germline V gene (reference sequence). V lost 0 bases and J lost 3, with 14 bases in between. The CDR3 runs 17 residues. This chain's CDR3 is CATSRDHTLVANEKLFF. The DNA of the CDR3 is TGTGCCACCAGCAGAGACCACACTCTGGTAGCTAATGAAAAACTGTTTTTT.

This clone was seen repeatedly, ten times or more. The V call is TRBV27, the J call TRBJ1-6, with D uncertain. The CDR3 sequence is 14 residues long. Germline values: CDR1 MNHEY, CDR2 SMNVEV (reference sequence). The V end was cut by 5 bases, the J end by 6 bases, with 11 bases between. The CDR3 DNA reads as TGTGCCAGCAGTCTTCAGGAGGTTAATTCACCCCTCCACTTT. Its translation is CASSLQEVNSPLHF.

In this sample, this clone turned up many times. The chain is built from TRBV7-9 and TRBJ1-6, with D perhaps matching TRBD1 (5 bases). V gave up 5 bases and J gave up 10 bases, with 9 bases separating them. The CDR3 covers 12 residues. Germline CDR1 is SEHNR and CDR2 is FQNEAQ (reference sequence). The CDR3 loop reads CASSGGESPLHF. The DNA of the CDR3 is TGTGCCAGCAGCGGGGGGGAATCACCCCTCCACTTT. Full variable domain (rest looked up from reference TRBV7-9 and TRBJ1-6): DTGVSQNPRHKITKRGQNVTFRCDPISEHNRLYWYRQTLGQGPEFLTYFQNEAQLEKSRLLSDRFSAERPKGSFSTLEIQRTEQGDSAMYLCASSGGESPLHFGNGTRLTVT.

In this sample, this clone turned up many times. This chain connects TRBV18 to TRBJ1-5; 7 bases agree with TRBD1. The CDR3 contains 16 residues. CDR1 and CDR2 from the germline V gene are KGHSH and LQKENI. V gave up 2 bases and J gave up 7 bases; unmatched junction bases: 11. The CDR3 sequence: CASSPSLTGTGQPQHF. CDR3 coding DNA: TGTGCCAGCTCACCATCCCTGACAGGGACGGGCCAGCCCCAGCATTTT.

This clone was seen repeatedly, ten times or more. This chain links TRBV29-1 with TRBJ1-1; D not resolved. The CDR3 covers 10 residues. Germline lookup yields CDR1 SQVTM and CDR2 ANQGSEA. The V end lost 4 bases, the J end lost 7 bases, and 7 bases lay between the germline ends. The DNA for the CDR3 is TGCAGCGTTGGAAGAGATGAAGCTTTCTTT. Translating gives CSVGRDEAFF.

At least ten counts were recorded for this clone. The sample has other DNA sequences that encode this CDR3 too. This chain links TRBV5-1 with TRBJ2-5, with 8 bases aligning to TRBD2. The V gene end was trimmed by 2 bases and the J gene end by 1 base; junction bases not matched to a gene: 1. Germline CDR1 and CDR2: SGHRS and YFSETQ. This CDR3 region has 14 residues. This CDR3 is CASSLAGAQETQYF. CDR3 sequence (DNA): TGCGCCAGCAGCTTAGCGGGAGCCCAAGAGACCCAGTACTTC.

This clone was recorded at least ten times. The chain recombines TRBV19 with TRBJ1-2, with D tentatively TRBD1 (5 bases). The CDR3 runs 14 residues. The V gene's germline CDR1 is LNHDA and CDR2 SQIVND (reference sequence). Trimming took off 7 bases at V and 0 bases at J, with 12 bases between the two ends. The CDR3 is CASTSRGTNYGYTF. CDR3 nucleotides: TGTGCCAGTACATCTCGGGGCACTAACTATGGCTACACCTTC.

In regard to this clone: This likely comes from a read error, as the CDR3 has no conserved phenylalanine or tryptophan at its end. The chain has TRBV30 and TRBJ1-1, with 7 bases that match TRBD1. The CDR3 totals 12 residues. Germline lookup yields CDR1 GTSNPN and CDR2 SVGIG (reference sequence). DNA of the CDR3: TGTTCCTGGAGTCAGACAGGGAGGAGGGCTTTCTCT. Residues: CSWSQTGRRAFS.

This clone was detected ten times or more. The chain carries TRBV6-1 and TRBJ1-1; D possibly corresponds to TRBD1 (6 bases). Trimming removed 6 bases at V and 11 bases at J, with 16 bases between. The CDR3 is 12 residues long. CDR1 and CDR2 (germline): MNHNS, SASEGT. CDR3 nucleotide sequence: TGTGCCAGCAGGGAAACAGGGCTGGAGGCTTTCTTT. Protein product: CASRETGLEAFF.

This clone was found many times. V gene TRBV29-1 combines with J gene TRBJ1-1, with a tentative D call TRBD1 (5 bases). V shed 6 bases and J shed 0 bases, with 17 bases lying between them. Germline assignment: CDR1 SQVTM and CDR2 ANQGSEA. This CDR3 has 15 amino acids. The CDR3 sequence is CSVAPQGTVNTEAFF. The DNA of the CDR3 is TGCAGCGTGGCGCCACAAGGGACGGTGAACACTGAAGCTTTCTTT.

This clone showed up many times. The chain uses TRBV6-5 and TRBJ2-7; D is ambiguous. Germline V CDR1 and CDR2: MNHEY, SVGAGI. V was clipped by 2 bases and J by 9 bases, with 14 bases between them. This CDR3 comprises 13 residues. CDR3 nucleotides: TGTGCCAGCAGTTACAGCTTGGGGTTGGGGCAGTACTTC. This sequence encodes CASSYSLGLGQYF.

Many counts were recorded for this clone. This chain connects TRBV6-1 to TRBJ2-1; maybe TRBD2 (5 bases). The CDR3 is 13 amino acids. Trimming removed 0 bases from V and 10 bases from J, with 10 bases in between. In germline, CDR1 is MNHNS, CDR2 SASEGT. The CDR3 coding sequence is TGTGCCAGCAGTGAAGCTTCAGCTAGCGAGCAGTTCTTC. Its protein is CASSEASASEQFF.

Points on this clone: Compared with germline, one end of the junction differs, possibly owing to a read error. This chain joins TRBV14 and TRBJ2-3; TRBD2 is a possible D gene (6 bases). CDR1 SGHDN and CDR2 FVKESK come from the germline V gene. CDR3 length: 17 amino acids. CDR3 protein: CASGQDAAATSTYTQYF. The CDR3 region has the DNA TGTGCCAGCGGCCAAGATGCAGCGGCTACTAGCACATATACGCAGTATTTT.

This clone has just a few counts. The chain links TRBV27 to TRBJ1-1; D is perhaps TRBD1 (6 bases). The V end lost 4 bases, the J end lost 4 bases, and 16 bases lay between the germline ends. The CDR3 has 15 amino acids. Looked up from germline, CDR1 is MNHEY and CDR2 is SMNVEV (reference sequence). The CDR3 sequence is CASSSTGIRVTEAFF. The CDR3 nucleotides read TGTGCCAGCAGTTCTACAGGGATTCGGGTCACTGAAGCTTTCTTT.

In this sample, this clone turned up many times. The rearrangement joins TRBV5-4 to TRBJ2-7; D assignment may be TRBD1 or TRBD2 (5 bases each). Germline loops: CDR1 SGHNT, CDR2 YYREEE (reference sequence). V was shortened by 3 bases and J by 5 bases, with 12 bases between the two germline ends. This CDR3 contains 13 residues. This CDR3 reads CASSSLRGNEQYF. As DNA, the CDR3 is TGTGCCAGCAGCTCTCTGAGGGGAAACGAGCAGTACTTC.

The rearrangement links TRBV24-1 to TRBJ2-2, with D maybe TRBD1 (6 bases). This CDR3 spans 16 amino acids. Germline assignment: CDR1 KGHDR and CDR2 SFDVKD. The V end lost 7 bases, the J end lost 2 bases, and 16 bases lay between the germline ends. CDR3: CATRPLGTTNTGELFF. CDR3 nucleotides: TGTGCCACCAGACCACTCGGGACAACCAACACCGGGGAGCTGTTTTTT.

The sample holds many counts of this clone. This specimen includes other DNA sequences encoding the same CDR3. The V call is TRBV5-4, the J call TRBJ1-4; possible D gene TRBD1, 6 bases. This CDR3 is 14 amino acids long. CDR1 and CDR2 from the germline V gene are SGHNT and YYREEE (reference sequence). The V and J ends lost 4 bases and 6 bases respectively, with 13 bases between them. CDR3 sequence reads: CASSKQGGDEKLFF. CDR3 DNA sequence: TGTGCCAGCAGCAAACAGGGAGGCGATGAAAAACTGTTTTTT.

This clone appeared many times. The V call is TRBV7-9, the J call TRBJ1-2; the match to TRBD1 covers 8 bases. Unmatched junction bases numbered 6, after V lost 5 bases and J lost 4 bases. CDR3 length: 14 residues. Germline CDR1 reads SEHNR; CDR2 reads FQNEAQ (reference sequence). CDR3 loop: CASSPTGGSYGYTF. CDR3 nucleotide sequence: TGTGCCAGCAGCCCTACAGGGGGGAGCTATGGCTACACCTTC.

This clone was counted ten times or more. This sequence joins TRBV28 and TRBJ1-2; D gene ambiguous. Germline V gene sequence: CDR1 MDHEN, CDR2 SYDVKM. The CDR3 runs to 13 residues. V was cut by 3 bases and J by 5 bases, with 10 bases left in between. CDR3 sequence: CASSFGSRYGYTF. The CDR3 DNA follows: TGTGCCAGCAGTTTTGGCAGCCGGTATGGCTACACCTTC.

CDR3 sequence: CASSTEVPQKTQYF. The CDR3 DNA is TGTGCCAGCAGCACCGAGGTCCCGCAAAAGACCCAGTACTTC. This chain links TRBV3-1 with TRBJ2-5; D remains ambiguous. Germline loops: CDR1 LGHDT, CDR2 YNNKEL (reference sequence). The V end lost 5 bases, the J end lost 6 bases, and 16 bases lay between the germline ends. CDR3 length equals 14 residues.

This chain links TRBV7-9 with TRBJ2-3; no definite D call. The ends were cut back, 11 bases at V and 5 bases at J, with 20 bases in the middle. Germline values: CDR1 SEHNR, CDR2 FQNEAQ (reference sequence). CDR3 length: 14 residues. The DNA for the CDR3 is TGTGCCCGAACCTCAAGCCCTTCGAGAGATACGCAGTATTTT. It translates to CARTSSPSRDTQYF.